The 14 T cell receptor beta chains reported below all come from one sample, sequenced in a study of identical twins listed by TCRdb under 2016. Libraries were prepared through 5' RACE. Sequencing took place on an Illumina HiSeq 2000. TCRdb itself trimmed the public reads at Q25 with fastp, ran MiXCR and retained productive beta chains. A single entry per CDR3 protein holds the most common genes and DNA from its merged rows. Recorded for this sample are 1.5 million to 2 million distinct CDR3 sequences; roughly 35% of them occurred a single time. The top ten constitute around 0.3% of the sample. Source material: cord blood. These receptors were obtained from a newborn girl in good health.

Many counts were recorded for this clonotype. This chain connects TRBV29-1 to TRBJ2-7; the D is unclear. Per germline, CDR1 SQVTM and CDR2 ANQGSEA. CDR3 length: 13 residues. Trimming took 3 bases from V and 3 from J, leaving 12 bases between them. CDR3 in DNA: TGCAGCGTTGAGGCAGCCCCAAACTACGAGCAGTACTTC. Translation: CSVEAAPNYEQYF.

J is TRBJ2-5 and V is TRBV28, with D perhaps TRBD2 (6 bases). Germline assignment: CDR1 MDHEN and CDR2 SYDVKM. The CDR3 spans 14 residues. The V end was cut by 4 bases, the J end by 4 bases, with 13 bases between. In DNA form, the CDR3 reads TGTGCCAGCAGTTCAAAGGGAGGAGGAGAGACCCAGTACTTC. Its translation: CASSSKGGGETQYF.

This chain joins TRBV7-9 and TRBJ2-5; tentative D call: TRBD2 (5 bases). The J call may be mistaken, given a closer DNA end match to TRBJ2-4. The V gene's germline CDR1 is SEHNR and CDR2 FQNEAQ (reference sequence). This CDR3 is built from 14 residues. CDR3 sequence: CASSLTSDTNIQYF. The CDR3 DNA reads TGTGCCAGCAGCTTAACTAGTGATACAAACATTCAGTACTTC.

This clonotype was counted between two and nine times. The chain uses TRBV4-1 and TRBJ2-7; D is perhaps TRBD1 (6 bases). Trimming removed 0 bases from V and 7 bases from J, with 16 bases in between. The CDR3 is 15 amino acids. CDR1 and CDR2 (germline): MGHRA, YSYEKL. The CDR3 spells CASSQEATGIREQYF. CDR3 DNA: TGCGCCAGCAGCCAAGAAGCAACAGGGATAAGAGAGCAGTACTTC.

This clonotype was counted between two and nine times. The rearrangement joins TRBV19 to TRBJ1-5; D not resolved. CDR1 and CDR2 from the germline V gene are LNHDA and SQIVND (reference sequence). CDR3 length: 14 residues. The V end was cut by 4 bases, the J end by 5 bases, with 12 bases between. CDR3 sequence reads: CASSTNPIDQPQHF. The CDR3 DNA is TGTGCCAGTAGTACAAACCCTATCGATCAGCCCCAGCATTTT. Together with reference TRBV19 and TRBJ1-5, the CDR3 gives the full variable domain: DGGITQSPKYLFRKEGQNVTLSCEQNLNHDAMYWYRQDPGQGLRLIYYSQIVNDFQKGDIAEGYSVSREKKESFPLTVTSAQKNPTAFYLCASSTNPIDQPQHFGDGTRLSIL.

J is TRBJ2-4 and V is TRBV15; D is unresolved. V gave up 0 bases and J gave up 6 bases, with 9 bases separating them. The germline gives CDR1 LNHNV, CDR2 YYDKDF (reference sequence). CDR3 size: 14 residues. CDR3 sequence reads: CATSRDLQVNIQYF. The CDR3 DNA follows: TGTGCCACCAGCAGAGATTTGCAAGTAAACATTCAGTACTTC.

This clonotype was found a few times. The genes are TRBV10-1 and TRBJ2-3; D is perhaps TRBD2 (6 bases). Germline assignment: CDR1 WNHNN and CDR2 SYGVQD (reference sequence). Trimming took off 8 bases at V and 2 bases at J, with 14 bases between the two ends. This CDR3 is built from 14 residues. CDR3 in amino acids: CASRPAGNTDTQYF. Written as DNA, the CDR3 is TGCGCCAGCCGACCGGCGGGGAACACAGATACGCAGTATTTT.

This clonotype was detected once. The V call is TRBV20-1, the J call TRBJ2-1; 9 nucleotides align to TRBD2. The J call is uncertain, as TRBJ2-7 better fits the DNA end. Germline CDR1 reads DFQATT; CDR2 reads SNEGSKA (reference sequence). The length of the CDR3 is 16 residues. The CDR3 reads CSARPHSGSSYNEQYF. Here the CDR3 DNA reads TGCAGTGCTAGACCCCATAGCGGGAGCTCCTACAATGAGCAGTACTTC.

The V gene is TRBV5-1, the J gene TRBJ2-5; TRBD1 aligns across 10 bases. Germline values: CDR1 SGHRS, CDR2 YFSETQ. The CDR3 contains 21 residues. V lost 1 base and J lost 11; bases outside the gene matches: 29. Written as DNA, the CDR3 is TGCGCCAGCAGCTTGTGGGAGCTTTTCGGGCGCCGGGACAGGGGCTACAATGAGCAGTACTTC. Translating gives CASSLWELFGRRDRGYNEQYF.

This clonotype was recorded at least ten times. This chain uses TRBV29-1 with TRBJ2-1; D ambiguous. V was pared by 6 bases and J by 8 bases, with 11 bases between. Germline V CDR1 and CDR2: SQVTM, ANQGSEA. The CDR3 spans 11 residues. Written as DNA, the CDR3 is TGCAGCGTCCGACCAGTGGATGAGCAGTTCTTC. Its translation: CSVRPVDEQFF.

This clonotype was seen only a few times. This chain uses TRBV12-3 or TRBV12-4 with TRBJ1-5; a possible D gene is TRBD1 (5 bases). Trimming removed 3 bases at V and 5 bases at J, with 8 bases between. CDR3 size: 13 residues. CDR3 coding DNA: TGTGCCAGCAGTTTCAGGGTTGATCAGCCCCAGCATTTT. It yields the protein CASSFRVDQPQHF.

The J gene is TRBJ2-1, the V gene TRBV20-1; 11 positions match TRBD2. V shed 3 bases, J shed 0 bases, and the junction held 10 bases outside the gene matches. This CDR3 has 18 residues. Germline V gives CDR1 DFQATT, CDR2 SNEGSKA (reference sequence). This CDR3 reads CSASGLAGGSPSYNEQFF. The DNA for the CDR3 is TGCAGTGCTAGTGGTCTAGCGGGAGGTTCTCCCTCCTACAATGAGCAGTTCTTC.

This clonotype came up a few times. The V and J genes are TRBV7-2 and TRBJ2-5; TRBD2 agrees at 7 bases. The germline V gene has CDR1 SGHTA and CDR2 FQGNSA. Germline trimming cut 7 bases from V and 5 bases from J; bases unmatched to any gene: 10. The CDR3 is 14 residues long. The CDR3 protein is CASTPLAWSETQYF. The CDR3 DNA reads as TGTGCCAGCACCCCACTAGCGTGGAGCGAGACCCAGTACTTC.

This clonotype occurred a few times. The chain employs TRBV20-1 and TRBJ2-1; D is undetermined. The CDR3 runs 11 residues. V was cut by 6 bases and J by 4 bases, with 7 bases left in between. Germline loops: CDR1 DFQATT, CDR2 SNEGSKA (reference sequence). CDR3 in DNA: TGCAGTGCAAACCCTTACAATGAGCAGTTCTTC. As protein: CSANPYNEQFF.